A single sample gave rise to the 17 T cell receptor beta chains below, sequenced in a study of blood T cell repertoires in COVID-19. The table came from immunoSEQ multiplex PCR; TCRdb's copy has only in-frame clones and leaves some out. The sample holds about 44,000 clones, over 80% seen once. Sequencing used peripheral blood. The receptors here all came from a human donor in a cohort sampled during active COVID-19.

This chain joins TRBV5-6 and TRBJ2-2, with TRBD2 identical over 8 bases. Germline trimming cut 4 bases from V and 4 bases from J; bases unmatched to any gene: 9. The CDR3 runs 16 residues. CDR1 and CDR2 (germline): SGHDT, YYEEEE. The CDR3 nucleotides read TGTGCCAGCAGCCTACGGCGGGGGGCACTCACCGGGGAGCTGTTTTTT. Translation gives CASSLRRGALTGELFF.

The V call is TRBV18, the J call TRBJ1-2; a possible D gene is TRBD1 (5 bases). CDR3 length: 14 residues. CDR1 KGHSH and CDR2 LQKENI come from the germline V gene. The V and J ends lost 0 bases and 4 bases respectively, with 9 bases between them. The CDR3 bases are TGTGCCAGCTCACCACCGTTCCAGGGCTATGGCTACACCTTC. Translated, it gives CASSPPFQGYGYTF.

The CDR3 nucleotides read TGCGCCAGCATTCTCTCGGTAGCGCTCTGGGTGTGTGAGCAGTTCTTC. Its protein is CASILSVALWVCEQFF. The chain uses TRBV10-2 and TRBJ2-1, with D possibly matching TRBD2 (5 bases). V gave up 7 bases and J gave up 9 bases, with 25 bases separating them. Germline V gene data show CDR1 as WSHSY and CDR2 as SAAADI. The length of the CDR3 is 16 residues.

The chain couples TRBV28 to TRBJ2-1; 8 bases agree with TRBD2. The ends lost 1 base at V and 5 bases at J; junction bases unmatched: 10. The CDR3 runs to 17 residues. Germline lookup yields CDR1 MDHEN and CDR2 SYDVKM. The CDR3 here is CASSLSGGARSHNEQFF. DNA for the CDR3: TGTGCCAGCAGTTTATCGGGGGGGGCCCGGTCCCACAATGAGCAGTTCTTC.

The V and J genes are TRBV13 and TRBJ2-5; D is possibly TRBD2 (7 bases). From germline, CDR1 is PRHDT and CDR2 FYEKMQ (reference sequence). This CDR3 is built from 13 residues. The ends were cut back, 4 bases at V and 5 bases at J, with 11 bases in the middle. The DNA for the CDR3 is TGTGCCAGCAGCTCAAGGGGGGGGGAGACCCAGTACTTC. It yields the protein CASSSRGGETQYF.

V gene TRBV30 combines with J gene TRBJ2-7, with 11 bases matching TRBD1. J was trimmed by 5 bases and V by 2 bases; bases with no gene match: 2. The CDR3 is 13 amino acids. Germline lookup yields CDR1 GTSNPN and CDR2 SVGIG (reference sequence). The CDR3 loop reads CAWSKGQGDEQYF. CDR3 bases: TGTGCCTGGAGTAAGGGACAGGGGGACGAGCAGTACTTC.

The chain employs TRBV2 and TRBJ2-5, with D maybe TRBD2 (6 bases). The CDR3 consists of 15 residues. Per germline, CDR1 SNHLY and CDR2 FYNNEI. V was cut by 7 bases and J by 5 bases, with 20 bases left in between. The CDR3 DNA reads TGTGCCAGCATCCCCTCTAGCGTTAGGGGCGAGACCCAGTACTTC. Encoded protein: CASIPSSVRGETQYF. Full variable domain (rest looked up from reference TRBV2 and TRBJ2-5): EPEVTQTPSHQVTQMGQEVILRCVPISNHLYFYWYRQILGQKVEFLVSFYNNEISEKSEIFDDQFSVERPDGSNFTLKIRSTKLEDSAMYFCASIPSSVRGETQYFGPGTRLLVL.

The chain joins TRBV14 to TRBJ1-1; 9 bases fit TRBD1. Germline values: CDR1 SGHDN, CDR2 FVKESK. This CDR3 is built from 13 residues. After removal of 4 bases from V and 8 bases from J, the junction contained 5 bases not matched to a gene. DNA of the CDR3: TGTGCCAGCAGCCGATACAGGGGGCGGGAAGCTTTCTTT. Protein: CASSRYRGREAFF.

In its sample, this clone was seen once. The chain has TRBV5-4 and TRBJ2-3, with D maybe TRBD2 (5 bases). CDR3 length equals 14 residues. Per germline, CDR1 SGHNT and CDR2 YYREEE (reference sequence). The V end was cut by 5 bases, the J end by 4 bases, with 14 bases between. The CDR3 DNA reads as TGTGCCAGCAGTATGGACTCTTGGGCAGATACGCAGTATTTT. Protein sequence: CASSMDSWADTQYF.

This chain uses TRBV6-2 or TRBV6-3 with TRBJ2-7, with D tentatively TRBD1 (5 bases). Germline CDR1 and CDR2: MNHEY and SVGEGT. The CDR3 contains 15 residues. Trimming took 4 bases from V and 3 from J, leaving 16 bases between them. This CDR3 is CASSSSGYRGYEQYF. The CDR3 region has the DNA TGTGCCAGCAGTTCTTCAGGGTATAGGGGCTACGAGCAGTACTTC.

The chain links TRBV7-2 to TRBJ1-2; D is unclear. Germline CDR1 is SGHTA and CDR2 is FQGNSA. The CDR3 contains 15 residues. With 5 bases removed from V and 2 bases from J, the gap between germline ends came to 15 bases. This CDR3 is CASSPVGFSNYGYTF. For the CDR3, the DNA is TGTGCCAGCAGCCCCGTCGGTTTTTCGAACTATGGCTACACCTTC.

The chain carries TRBV7-7 and TRBJ2-2, with 7 bases identical to TRBD1. CDR3 length: 11 amino acids. Germline assignment: CDR1 SSHAT and CDR2 FNYEAQ (reference sequence). The CDR3 DNA reads TGTGCAACCAGGGGGACCGGGGAGCTGTTTTTT. It codes for CATRGTGELFF.

The chain links TRBV14 to TRBJ2-1, with D possibly TRBD2 on 6 matching bases. Germline values: CDR1 SGHDN, CDR2 FVKESK. V was cut by 4 bases and J by 4 bases, with 14 bases left in between. CDR3 length equals 15 residues. CDR3 coding DNA: TGTGCCAGCAGCCCCACCCGGGACTTATACAATGAGCAGTTCTTC. Protein sequence: CASSPTRDLYNEQFF.

The genes are TRBV6-5 and TRBJ2-1; 7 bases are shared with TRBD2. Per the germline V gene, CDR1 is MNHEY and CDR2 is SVGAGI. CDR3 size: 14 residues. After removal of 6 bases from V and 5 bases from J, the junction contained 7 bases not matched to a gene. The CDR3 sequence is CASSGGSFHNEQFF. The CDR3 DNA sequence: TGTGCCAGCAGCGGCGGGAGTTTCCACAATGAGCAGTTCTTC.

This chain joins TRBV2 and TRBJ2-7; no firm D call. Trimming cost V 6 bases and J 3 bases, with 6 bases left between them. This CDR3 contains 11 residues. The germline CDR1 and CDR2 sequences are SNHLY and FYNNEI. In DNA, the CDR3 is TGTGCCAGCAGGACTTACTACGAGCAGTACTTC. Its protein is CASRTYYEQYF.

V is TRBV6-1 and J is TRBJ2-2; 7 positions agree with TRBD2. Trimming cost V 2 bases and J 1 base; bases outside gene matches: 1. The CDR3 spans 15 residues. Germline CDR1 reads MNHNS; CDR2 reads SASEGT. CDR3 sequence: CASSELAVNTGELFF. The CDR3 nucleotides read TGTGCCAGCAGTGAACTAGCGGTGAACACCGGGGAGCTGTTTTTT.

The chain has TRBV2 and TRBJ1-5; D call uncertain. Trimming took 6 bases from V and 3 from J, leaving 9 bases between them. There are 13 residues in the CDR3. Looked up from germline, CDR1 is SNHLY and CDR2 is FYNNEI. CDR3 coding DNA: TGTGCCAGCAGCGACATATCCAATCAGCCCCAGCATTTT. As protein: CASSDISNQPQHF.